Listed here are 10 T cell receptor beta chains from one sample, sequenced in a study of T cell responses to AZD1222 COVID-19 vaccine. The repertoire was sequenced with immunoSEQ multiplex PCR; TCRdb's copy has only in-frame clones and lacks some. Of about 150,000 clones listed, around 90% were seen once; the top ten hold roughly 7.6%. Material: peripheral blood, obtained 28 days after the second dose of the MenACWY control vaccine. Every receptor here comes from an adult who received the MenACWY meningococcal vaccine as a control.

This CDR3 reads CASVLSGGAGTGELFF. The CDR3 DNA sequence: TGTGCCAGCGTGCTAAGCGGGGGGGCTGGCACCGGGGAGCTGTTTTTT. The V and J genes are TRBV28 and TRBJ2-2; 10 nucleotides line up with TRBD2. The junction had 10 bases not matched to a gene; V was cut back by 8 bases and J by 4 bases. This CDR3 is 16 amino acids long. Germline V CDR1 and CDR2: MDHEN, SYDVKM.

The CDR3 DNA follows: TGTGCCACCGGGGGAGGAGATTCCTACAATGAGCAGTTCTTC. Translation gives CATGGGDSYNEQFF. V usage is TRBV24-1 and J usage is TRBJ2-1, with D possibly TRBD2 on 6 matching bases. The V end lost 9 bases, the J end lost 1 base, and 12 bases lay between the germline ends. The CDR3 sequence is 14 residues long. The V gene's germline CDR1 is KGHDR and CDR2 SFDVKD.

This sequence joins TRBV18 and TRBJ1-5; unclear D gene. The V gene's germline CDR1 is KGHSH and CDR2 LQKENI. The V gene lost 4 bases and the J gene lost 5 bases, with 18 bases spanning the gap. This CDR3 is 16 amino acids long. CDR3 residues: CASSRQSQEVDQPQHF. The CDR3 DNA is TGTGCCAGCTCACGACAATCCCAGGAGGTTGATCAGCCCCAGCATTTT.

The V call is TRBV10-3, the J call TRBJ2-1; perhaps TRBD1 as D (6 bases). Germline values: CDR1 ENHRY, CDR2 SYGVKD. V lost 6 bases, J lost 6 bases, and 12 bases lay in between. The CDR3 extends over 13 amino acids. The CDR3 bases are TGTGCCATCAGCCAGGGGCTGACCAATGAGCAGTTCTTC. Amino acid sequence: CAISQGLTNEQFF.

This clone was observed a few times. This chain's CDR3 is CASVDVWGSPLHF. In nucleotides, the CDR3 is TGTGCCAGCGTAGATGTTTGGGGGTCACCCCTCCACTTT. The rearrangement joins TRBV5-8 to TRBJ1-6; D is possibly TRBD1 (5 bases). The germline V gene has CDR1 SGHTS and CDR2 YDEGEE. CDR3 length: 13 amino acids. V was cut by 7 bases and J by 10 bases, with 15 bases left in between. The whole variable domain, filled in from reference TRBV5-8 and TRBJ1-6, reads EAGVTQSPTHLIKTRGQQATLRCSPISGHTSVYWYQQALGLGLQFLLWYDEGEERNRGNFPPRFSGRQFPNYSSELNVNALELEDSALYLCASVDVWGSPLHFGNGTRLTVT.

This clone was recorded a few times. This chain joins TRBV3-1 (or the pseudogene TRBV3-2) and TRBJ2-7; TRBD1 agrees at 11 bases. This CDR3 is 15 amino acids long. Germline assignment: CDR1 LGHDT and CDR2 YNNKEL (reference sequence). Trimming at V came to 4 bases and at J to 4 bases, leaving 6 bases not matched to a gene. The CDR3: CASSPRTGGAYEQYF. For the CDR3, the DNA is TGTGCCAGCAGCCCTCGGACAGGGGGCGCGTACGAGCAGTACTTC.

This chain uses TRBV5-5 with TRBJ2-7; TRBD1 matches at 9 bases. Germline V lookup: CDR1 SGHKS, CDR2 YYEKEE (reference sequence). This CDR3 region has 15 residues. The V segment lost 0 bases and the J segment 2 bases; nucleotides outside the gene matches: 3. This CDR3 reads CASSLAGTGTYEQYF. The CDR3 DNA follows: TGTGCCAGCAGCTTGGCCGGGACAGGGACCTACGAGCAGTACTTC.

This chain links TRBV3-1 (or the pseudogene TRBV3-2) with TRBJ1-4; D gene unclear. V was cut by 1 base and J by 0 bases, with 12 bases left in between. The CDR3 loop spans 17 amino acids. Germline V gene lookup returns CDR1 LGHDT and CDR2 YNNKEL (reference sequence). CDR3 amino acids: CASSQGPESATNEKLFF. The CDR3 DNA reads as TGTGCCAGCAGCCAAGGTCCGGAGTCTGCAACTAATGAAAAACTGTTTTTT.

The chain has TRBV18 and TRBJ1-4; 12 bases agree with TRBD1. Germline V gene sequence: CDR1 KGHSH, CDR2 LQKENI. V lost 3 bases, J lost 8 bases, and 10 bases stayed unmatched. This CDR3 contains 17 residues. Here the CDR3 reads CASSPGTGGSREEKLFF. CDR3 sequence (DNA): TGTGCCAGCTCACCCGGGACAGGGGGCTCAAGAGAGGAAAAACTGTTTTTT.

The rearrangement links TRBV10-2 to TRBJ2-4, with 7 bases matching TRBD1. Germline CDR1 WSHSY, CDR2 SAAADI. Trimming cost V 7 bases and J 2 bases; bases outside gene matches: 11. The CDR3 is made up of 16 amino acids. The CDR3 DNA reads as TGCGCCAGCACCCAGCAGGGACAGCTAACCAAAAACATTCAGTACTTC. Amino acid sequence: CASTQQGQLTKNIQYF.